The sequence of this T cell receptor (beta chain) was determined in a study of tumor-infiltrating lymphocytes in primary liver carcinoma. The study's findings and limits: Tumors reached a significantly greater top-250-clone fraction than blood did (p = 0.039). Just about 7.5-24% of leading clones were found in every one of five regions.

Investigators took RNA and DNA out together from about 19-30 mg of unsorted bulk tissue. There were five separate regions sampled from each tumor. V lost 4 bases and J 8 bases, leaving 15 bases between the germline ends. Per germline, CDR1 SEHNR and CDR2 FQNEAQ (reference sequence). CDR3 size: 14 residues. About this clonotype: The antigen is undetermined. A much larger clone lies one base from this, so it may be a read error.

Starting material of about 480 ng total RNA yielded TCR beta cDNA via a constant-region primer. Amplification in three nested multiplex PCR rounds with slightly modified ARM-PCR gave rise to TCR beta libraries. Use of TRBV1-TRBV30 forward primers with a C-beta reverse primer characterized the first two PCR rounds, which lasted about 10 cycles each. TCRdb reprocessed the multiplex PCR reads with MiXCR, giving one entry per CDR3 protein. The sample lists 150,000 to 200,000 distinct CDR3 sequences; 85% were seen once. The sample was tumor tissue from primary liver carcinoma. This chain connects TRBV7-9 to TRBJ2-1; D gene uncertain. This TCR derives from a man between 40 and 49 years old with primary liver carcinoma and hepatitis B virus infection. In nucleotides, the CDR3 is TGTGCCAGCAGCTCACCCAGACCGGAGTATGAGCAGTTCTTC. It specifies CASSSPRPEYEQFF.